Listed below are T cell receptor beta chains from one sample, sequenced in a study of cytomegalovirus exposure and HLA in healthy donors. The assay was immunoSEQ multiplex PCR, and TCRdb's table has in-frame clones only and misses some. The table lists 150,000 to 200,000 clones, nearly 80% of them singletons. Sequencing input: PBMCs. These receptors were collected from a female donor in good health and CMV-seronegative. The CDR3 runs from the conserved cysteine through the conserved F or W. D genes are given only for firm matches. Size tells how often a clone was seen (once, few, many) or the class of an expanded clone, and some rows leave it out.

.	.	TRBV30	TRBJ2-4	TGTGCCTGGAGTGCCTCTTGGGCAGGGAACATTCAGTACTTC	CAWSASWAGNIQYF
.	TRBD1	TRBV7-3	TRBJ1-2	TGTGCCAGCAGCTTAACTACAGGGGGCGAAGGCTACACCTTC	CASSLTTGGEGYTF
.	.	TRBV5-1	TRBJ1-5	TGCGCCAGCAGCCCCAATGGAGGGGGCAATCAGCCCCAGCATTTT	CASSPNGGGNQPQHF
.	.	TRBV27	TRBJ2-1	TGTGCCAGCAGTTTACGGCAGGGGGGCGATGAGCAGTTCTTC	CASSLRQGGDEQFF
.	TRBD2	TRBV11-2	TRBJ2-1	TGTGCCAGCACTCCTGACCAGACTAGCGGCAATGAGCAGTTCTTC	CASTPDQTSGNEQFF
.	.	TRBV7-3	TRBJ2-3	TGTGCCAGCAGCTTAATCCCCGGCACAGATACGCAGTATTTT	CASSLIPGTDTQYF
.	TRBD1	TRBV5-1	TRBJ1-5	TGCGCCAGCAGCCCGGGGACAGGGATAATTAGCAATCAGCCCCAGCATTTT	CASSPGTGIISNQPQHF
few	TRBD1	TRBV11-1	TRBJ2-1	TGTGCCAGCAGCGTCAACAGGGGAGAGCAGTTCTTC	CASSVNRGEQFF
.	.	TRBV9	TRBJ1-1	TGTGCCAGCAGCGCGGACATCAACACTGAAGCTTTCTTT	CASSADINTEAFF
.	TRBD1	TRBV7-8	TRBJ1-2	TGTGCCAGCAGCCCAGACCCGGGACAGGGGGCGCGGGGCTACACCTTC	CASSPDPGQGARGYTF
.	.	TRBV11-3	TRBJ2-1	TGTGCCAGCAGCCCCCCGGGGGACAGGGGTAGCGGGGGGTACAATGAGCAGTTCTTC	CASSPPGDRGSGGYNEQFF
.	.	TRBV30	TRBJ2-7	TGTGCCTTCCTAGACGCCCAGGGCTCCTACGAGCAGTACTTC	CAFLDAQGSYEQYF
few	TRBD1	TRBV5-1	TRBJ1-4	TGCGCCAGCAGCTCTAGTGGGACAGGGGATGAAAAACTGTTTTTT	CASSSSGTGDEKLFF
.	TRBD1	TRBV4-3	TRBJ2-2	TGCGCCAGCAATTACAGGGGTGAGGACACCGGGGAGCTGTTTTTT	CASNYRGEDTGELFF
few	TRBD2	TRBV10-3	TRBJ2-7	TGTGCCATCAGAGGGGCGGGGGACCCCTACGAGCAGTACTTC	CAIRGAGDPYEQYF
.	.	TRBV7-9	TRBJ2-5	TGTGCCAGCAGCGTGATGCAGGGTCAAGAGACCCAGTACTTC	CASSVMQGQETQYF
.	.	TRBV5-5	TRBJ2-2	TGTGCCAGCAGCCCCTTGGGACTACAGGGTTCGGAGCTGTTTTTT	CASSPLGLQGSELFF
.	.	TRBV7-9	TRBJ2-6	TGTGCCAGCAGCCTAACCGGGTCCGCCTCTGGGGCCAACGTCCTGACTTTC	CASSLTGSASGANVLTF
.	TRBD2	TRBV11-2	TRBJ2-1	TGTGCCAGCAGCAGCTATAGCGGGGGGCTCCGGGGGGCCTACAATGAGCAGTTCTTC	CASSSYSGGLRGAYNEQFF
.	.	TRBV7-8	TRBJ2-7	TGTGCCAGCAGCTCGTTTGGGATTCGACAGACCTACGAGCAGTACTTC	CASSSFGIRQTYEQYF
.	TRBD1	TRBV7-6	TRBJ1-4	TGTGCCAGCAGCAACGGACAGGGGAGTGAAAAACTGTTTTTT	CASSNGQGSEKLFF
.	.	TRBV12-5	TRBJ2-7	TGTGCTAGTGTCCCCCGGGGTCCCTCCTACGAGCAGTACTTC	CASVPRGPSYEQYF
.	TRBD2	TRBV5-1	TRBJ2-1	TGCGCCAGCAGCCCCCACGATGGACTAGCGGGCCCCTACAATGAGCAGTTCTTC	CASSPHDGLAGPYNEQFF
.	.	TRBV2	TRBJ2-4	TGTGCCTCACAGGGCCTACAGGGCAAAAACATTCAGTACTTC	CASQGLQGKNIQYF
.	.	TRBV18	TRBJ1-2	TGTGCCAGCTCACCACCCCTAAACAGGCTATATGGCTACACCTTC	CASSPPLNRLYGYTF
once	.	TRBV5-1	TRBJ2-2	TGCGCCAGCAGTACTGACAGGCCTAACACCGGGGAGCTGTTTTTT	CASSTDRPNTGELFF
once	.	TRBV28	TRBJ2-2	TGTGCCAGCAGTTTTTGGATCGGATATCGGGGCACCGGGGAGCTGTTTTTT	CASSFWIGYRGTGELFF
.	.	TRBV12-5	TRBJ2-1	TGTGCTAGTGGTCCGGCTAGTGAGCAGTTCTTC	CASGPASEQFF
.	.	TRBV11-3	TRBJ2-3	TGTGCCAGCAGCACGGGGGATTATGGCACAGATACGCAGTATTTT	CASSTGDYGTDTQYF
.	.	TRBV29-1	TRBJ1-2	TGCAGCGTTGTACGGGGGGCAGACTATGGCTACACCTTC	CSVVRGADYGYTF
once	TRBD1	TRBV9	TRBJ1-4	TGTGCCAGCAGCCCCGGGACAGTTACTAATGAAAAACTGTTTTTT	CASSPGTVTNEKLFF
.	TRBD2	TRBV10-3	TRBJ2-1	TGTGCCATCAGTATATTGGCGAGGACTAGCGGGAGCCCCTACAATGAGCAGTTCTTC	CAISILARTSGSPYNEQFF
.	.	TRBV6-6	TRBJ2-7	TGTGCCAGCAGTTACTCCCAGGGTTTAAAATACGAGCAGCACTTC	CASSYSQGLKYEQHF
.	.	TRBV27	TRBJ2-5	TGTGCCAGCAGTCACAGGTACCAAGAGACCCAGTACTTC	CASSHRYQETQYF
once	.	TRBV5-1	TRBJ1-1	TGCGCCAGCAGCCCAGACAAATACTCGAACACTGAAGCTTTCTTT	CASSPDKYSNTEAFF